This T cell receptor (beta chain) was retrieved from a study of OX40 agonist ivuxolimab in advanced cancers. The overall study: At about 82% male, the cohort had a mean age of approximately 60 years, ranging from roughly 20 to 90.

Drawing of blood for sampling happened at baseline, at cycle 4 day 1, and at cycle 7 day 1. Study-wide points: Among the least clonally expanded were partial responders at 0.1-3.0 mg/kg.

Trimming removed 3 bases from V and 6 bases from J; junction bases left unmatched: 7. The CDR3 spans 14 residues. Germline CDR1 is SGDLS and CDR2 is YYNGEE. Sequencing used immunoSEQ multiplex PCR; TCRdb keeps in-frame clones, though not all of them. The table has approximately 11,000 clones, 85% to 90% seen once. On this clone: Its antigen is undetermined.

This specimen consisted of CD4+ or CD8+ T cells sorted from blood, obtained in a trial of the OX40 agonist ivuxolimab. J is TRBJ2-3 and V is TRBV9, with TRBD2 identical over 7 bases. The receptor comes from an adult with an advanced solid tumor such as melanoma, head and neck, liver or kidney cancer. The DNA for the CDR3 is TGTGCCAGCAGCGGGGGAGCGGGGTGGGATACGCAGTATTTT. Translation: CASSGGAGWDTQYF.